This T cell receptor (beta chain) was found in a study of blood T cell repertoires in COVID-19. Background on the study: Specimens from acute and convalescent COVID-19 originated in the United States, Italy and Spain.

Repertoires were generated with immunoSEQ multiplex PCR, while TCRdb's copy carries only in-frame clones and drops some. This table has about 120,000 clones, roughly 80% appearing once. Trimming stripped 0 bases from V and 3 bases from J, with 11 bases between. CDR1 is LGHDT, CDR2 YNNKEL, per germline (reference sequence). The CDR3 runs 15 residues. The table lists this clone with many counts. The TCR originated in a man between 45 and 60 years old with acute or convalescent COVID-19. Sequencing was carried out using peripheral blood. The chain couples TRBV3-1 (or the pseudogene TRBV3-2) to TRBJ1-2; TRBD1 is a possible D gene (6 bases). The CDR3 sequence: CASSQESSGDYGYTF. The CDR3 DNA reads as TGTGCCAGCAGCCAAGAAAGTTCAGGGGACTATGGCTACACCTTC.